Sequencing of this TCR beta chain was carried out in a study of response to subunit inactivated influenza vaccine. In TCRdb, the RT-PCR reads were re-called with MiXCR into one record per CDR3 protein. The sample yields 450,000 to 700,000 distinct CDR3 sequences, 12% to 15% seen once. Whole-study findings and limits: Authors suggested each seasonal flu vaccination may recruit only limited numbers of new T cells.

This clonotype was observed a handful of times. The antigen is unknown. The specimen was PBMCs from blood, collected roughly 12 days after vaccination. This sequence originates from a man aged 45 to 65 who received an inactivated influenza vaccine.

In nucleotides, the CDR3 is TGCGCCAGCAGCTCCCAAGGGGGGAACTACAATGAGCAGTTCTTC. Translated: CASSSQGGNYNEQFF. V and J are TRBV5-1 and TRBJ2-1, with D perhaps matching TRBD1 or TRBD2 (6 bases each). The CDR3 is made up of 15 amino acids. The germline gives CDR1 SGHRS, CDR2 YFSETQ. The V end was cut by 3 bases, the J end by 3 bases, with 13 bases between. Based on the CDR3 plus reference TRBV5-1 and TRBJ2-1, the full variable domain is KAGVTQTPRYLIKTRGQQVTLSCSPISGHRSVSWYQQTPGQGLQFLFEYFSETQRNKGNFPGRFSGRQFSNSRSEMNVSTLELGDSALYLCASSSQGGNYNEQFFGPGTRLTVL.